This T cell receptor (beta chain) comes out of a study of shared clonotypes between healthy human individuals. Germline V CDR1 and CDR2: MNHNY, SVGAGI (reference sequence). The junction had 8 bases not matched to a gene; V was cut back by 7 bases and J by 3 bases. The length of the CDR3 is 14 residues. The method was immunoSEQ multiplex PCR; TCRdb's version includes in-frame clones alone and lacks a portion of them. This repertoire shows roughly 640,000 clones, roughly 97% found once; its top ten account for about 0.06%. This sequence joins TRBV6-6 and TRBJ2-7; 8 nucleotides line up with TRBD2. What was sequenced was naive CD4+ T cells sorted from blood. The subset was: CD45RA+ positively selected. The sequence was obtained from a woman younger than 45 in good health. As DNA, the CDR3 is TGTGCCAGCATGGGGGTAGCGGGAAGCTACGAGCAGTACTTC. It is translated as CASMGVAGSYEQYF.